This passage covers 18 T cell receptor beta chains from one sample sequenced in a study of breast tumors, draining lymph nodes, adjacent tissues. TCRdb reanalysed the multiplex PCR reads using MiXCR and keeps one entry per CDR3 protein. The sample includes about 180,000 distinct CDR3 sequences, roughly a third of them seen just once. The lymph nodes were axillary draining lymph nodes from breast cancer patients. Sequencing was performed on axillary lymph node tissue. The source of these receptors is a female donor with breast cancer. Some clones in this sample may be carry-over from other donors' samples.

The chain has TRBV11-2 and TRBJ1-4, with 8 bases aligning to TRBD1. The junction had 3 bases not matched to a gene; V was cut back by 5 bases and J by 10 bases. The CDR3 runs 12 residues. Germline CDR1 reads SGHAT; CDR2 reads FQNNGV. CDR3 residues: CASSPGQGKLFF. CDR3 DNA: TGTGCCAGCAGCCCCGGACAGGGAAAACTGTTTTTT. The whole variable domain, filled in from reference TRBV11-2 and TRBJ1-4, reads EAGVAQSPRYKIIEKRQSVAFWCNPISGHATLYWYQQILGQGPKLLIQFQNNGVVDDSQLPKDRFSAERLKGVDSTLKIQPAKLEDSAVYLCASSPGQGKLFFGSGTQLSVL.

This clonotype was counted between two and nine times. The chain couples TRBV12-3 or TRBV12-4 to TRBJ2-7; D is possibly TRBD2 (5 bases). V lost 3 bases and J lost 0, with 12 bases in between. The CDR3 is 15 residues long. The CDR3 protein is CASSFASAASYEQYF. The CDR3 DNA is TGTGCCAGCAGTTTCGCGTCAGCGGCCTCCTACGAGCAGTACTTC.

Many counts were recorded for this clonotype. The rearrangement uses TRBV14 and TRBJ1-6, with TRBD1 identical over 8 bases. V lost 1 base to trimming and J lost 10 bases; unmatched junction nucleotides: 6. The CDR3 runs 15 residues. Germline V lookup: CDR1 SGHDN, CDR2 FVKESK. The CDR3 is CASSQGRTGRSPLHF. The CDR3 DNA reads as TGTGCCAGCAGCCAAGGACGGACAGGGCGGTCACCCCTCCACTTT.

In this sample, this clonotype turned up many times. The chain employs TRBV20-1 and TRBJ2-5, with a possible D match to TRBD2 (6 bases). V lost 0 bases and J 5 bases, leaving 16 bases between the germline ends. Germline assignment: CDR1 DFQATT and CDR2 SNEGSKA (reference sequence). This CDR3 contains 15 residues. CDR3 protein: CSAREGRLAQETQYF. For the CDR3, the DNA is TGCAGTGCTAGAGAGGGGAGGCTAGCCCAGGAGACCCAGTACTTC.

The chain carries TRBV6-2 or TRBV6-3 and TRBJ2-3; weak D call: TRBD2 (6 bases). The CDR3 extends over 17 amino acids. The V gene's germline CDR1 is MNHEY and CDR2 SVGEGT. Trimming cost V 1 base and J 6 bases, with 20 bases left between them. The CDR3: CASSYLGGVRNSDTQYF. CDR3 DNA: TGTGCCAGCAGTTACTTGGGGGGTGTTCGAAATTCGGATACGCAGTATTTT.

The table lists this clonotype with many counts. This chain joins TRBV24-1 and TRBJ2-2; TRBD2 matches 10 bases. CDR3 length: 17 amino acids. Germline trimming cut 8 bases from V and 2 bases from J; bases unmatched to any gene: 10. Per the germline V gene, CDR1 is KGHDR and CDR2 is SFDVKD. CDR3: CATMPGAGGENTGELFF. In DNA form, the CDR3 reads TGTGCCACCATGCCCGGAGCGGGAGGGGAAAACACCGGGGAGCTGTTTTTT.

The CDR3 loop reads CASQGSGGYF. The CDR3 nucleotides read TGTGCCAGTCAGGGTAGCGGGGGGTATTTT. The J gene is TRBJ2-3, the V gene TRBV2, with 9 positions matching TRBD2. The CDR3 contains 10 residues. Per germline, CDR1 SNHLY and CDR2 FYNNEI. V was clipped by 9 bases and J by 14 bases; unmatched bases: 6.

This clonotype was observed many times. CDR3 sequence (DNA): TGTGCCAGCCGGGGAAGGGGATCTGGAAACACCATATATTTT. Protein: CASRGRGSGNTIYF. The chain links TRBV6-1 to TRBJ1-3; a possible D gene is TRBD1 (5 bases). The CDR3 consists of 14 residues. The germline V gene encodes CDR1 MNHNS and CDR2 SASEGT. V gave up 8 bases and J gave up 1 base, with 12 bases separating them.

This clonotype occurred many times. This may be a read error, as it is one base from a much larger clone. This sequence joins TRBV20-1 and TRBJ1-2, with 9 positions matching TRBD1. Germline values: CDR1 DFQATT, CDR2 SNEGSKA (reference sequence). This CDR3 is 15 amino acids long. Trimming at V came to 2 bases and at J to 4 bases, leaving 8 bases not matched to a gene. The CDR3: CSARPTGTGTYGYTF. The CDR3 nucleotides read TGCAGTGCTAGACCAACCGGGACAGGGACCTATGGCTACACCTTC.

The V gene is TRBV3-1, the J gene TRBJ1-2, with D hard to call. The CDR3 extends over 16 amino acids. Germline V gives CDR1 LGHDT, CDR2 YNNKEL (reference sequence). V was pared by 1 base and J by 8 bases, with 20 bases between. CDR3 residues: CASSQAYRAPRRGYTF. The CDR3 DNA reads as TGTGCCAGCAGCCAAGCTTACAGAGCCCCTCGGCGAGGCTACACCTTC.

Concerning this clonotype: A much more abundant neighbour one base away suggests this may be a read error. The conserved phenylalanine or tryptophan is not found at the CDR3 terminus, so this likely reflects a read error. The CDR3 protein is CASSTPGAYYGYTL. CDR3 in DNA: TGTGCCAGCAGCACGCCCGGGGCTTACTATGGCTACACCCTC. The genes are TRBV5-4 and TRBJ1-2; D is perhaps TRBD1 (5 bases). Looked up from germline, CDR1 is SGHNT and CDR2 is YYREEE (reference sequence). Trimming took off 4 bases at V and 3 bases at J, with 13 bases between the two ends. The CDR3 consists of 14 residues.

CDR3 amino acids: CASSYSAGISHQPQHF. The CDR3 coding sequence is TGTGCCAGCAGTTACTCGGCAGGGATAAGTCATCAGCCCCAGCATTTT. J is TRBJ1-5 and V is TRBV6-2 or TRBV6-3; perhaps TRBD1 as D (5 bases). Per the germline V gene, CDR1 is MNHEY and CDR2 is SVGEGT. Trimming shortened V by 0 bases and J by 5 bases, and 14 bases separated the two germline ends. This CDR3 has 16 amino acids.

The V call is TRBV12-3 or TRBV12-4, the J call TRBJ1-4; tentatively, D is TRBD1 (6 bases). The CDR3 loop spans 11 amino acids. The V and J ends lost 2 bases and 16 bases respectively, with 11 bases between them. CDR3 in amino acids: CASSLRGEPFF. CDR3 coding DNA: TGTGCCAGCAGTTTAAGGGGGGAACCGTTTTTT.

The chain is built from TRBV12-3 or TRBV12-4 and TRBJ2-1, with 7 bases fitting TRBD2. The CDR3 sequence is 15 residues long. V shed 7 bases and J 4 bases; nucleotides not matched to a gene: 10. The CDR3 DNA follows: TGTGCCAGCAATTTCACGGGACTACCATACAATGAGCAGTTCTTC. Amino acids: CASNFTGLPYNEQFF.

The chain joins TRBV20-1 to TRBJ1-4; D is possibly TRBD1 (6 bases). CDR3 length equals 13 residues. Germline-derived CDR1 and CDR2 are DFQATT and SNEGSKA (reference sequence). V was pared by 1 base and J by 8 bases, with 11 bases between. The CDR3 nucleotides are TGCAGTGCTAGAGTGGGAGGGGGGGAAAAACTGTTTTTT. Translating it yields CSARVGGGEKLFF.

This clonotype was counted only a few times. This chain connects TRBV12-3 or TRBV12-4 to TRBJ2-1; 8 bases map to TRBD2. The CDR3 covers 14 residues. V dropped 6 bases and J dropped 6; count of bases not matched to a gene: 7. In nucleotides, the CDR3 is TGTGCCAGCAGGAGCGATGGGACTAGCAATGAGCAGTTCTTC. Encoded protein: CASRSDGTSNEQFF.

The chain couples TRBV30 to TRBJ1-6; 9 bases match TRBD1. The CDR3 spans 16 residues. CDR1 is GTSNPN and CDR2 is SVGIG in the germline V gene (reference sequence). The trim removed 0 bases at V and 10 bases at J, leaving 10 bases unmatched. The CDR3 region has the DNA TGTGCCTGGAGTGTACGGGGACAGGGCTCGGGGTCACCCCTCCACTTT. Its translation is CAWSVRGQGSGSPLHF.

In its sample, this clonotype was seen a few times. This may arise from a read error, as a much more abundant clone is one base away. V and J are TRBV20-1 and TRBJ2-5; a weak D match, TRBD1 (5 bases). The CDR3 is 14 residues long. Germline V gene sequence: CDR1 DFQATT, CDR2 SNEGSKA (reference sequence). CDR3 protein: CSASVPMGQATQYF. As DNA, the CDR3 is TGCAGTGCTAGCGTCCCAATGGGGCAAGCGACCCAGTACTTC.